This T cell receptor (beta chain) is drawn from a study of sequential checkpoint blockade in melanoma. The sample's treatment: randomized to nivolumab then ipilimumab (arm A) or the reverse (arm B). No patient had prior DNA-damaging chemotherapy. V was cut by 0 bases and J by 4 bases, with 12 bases left in between. The CDR3 length is 15 residues. Germline V gene data show CDR1 as MDHEN and CDR2 as SYDVKM. The repertoire was sequenced with immunoSEQ multiplex PCR; TCRdb's copy has only in-frame clones and lacks some. The sample includes over 10,000 clones, 82% of them seen just once. The sample in question was CD8+ T cells sorted from blood (inferred from file names), obtained from a patient given nivolumab and ipilimumab in sequence. This sequence joins TRBV28 and TRBJ2-5; possibly TRBD2 for D (5 bases). The sequence came from a human donor with melanoma. The CDR3 DNA sequence: TGTGCCAGCAGTTTATGGGGGAGTTCGGCAGAGACCCAGTACTTC. It translates to CASSLWGSSAETQYF.